This T cell receptor (beta chain) was found in a study of CXCR3-negative and CXCR3-positive naive CD8 T cells. General observations from the study: TRBV-TRBJ usage matched between naive CXCR3-negative and CXCR3-positive cells but not between memory cells. For CXCR3-positive naive cells, TRB CDR3s were more hydrophobic than those of CXCR3-negative naive cells. Memory CD8+ cells showed much lower diversity, while both naive subsets displayed comparably high diversity.

Sorting was done in triplicate for each CD8+ T cell subset (around 300,000 cells each). Germline lookup yields CDR1 KGHSH and CDR2 LQKENI. CDR3 length: 16 amino acids. The authors prepared UMI-labeled TRB cDNA libraries by 5' RACE. TCRdb re-called the 5' RACE reads and shows each CDR3 protein once, DNA omitted. This sample carries 85,000 to 130,000 distinct CDR3 sequences, with more than 0.3% going to the ten biggest clones. As to this clonotype: Its cognate antigen is unknown.

The receptor comes from a human donor in good health. Some clones in this sample may be carry-over from other donors' samples. The sequenced sample consisted of naive CXCR3+ CD8+ T cells from blood. The subset denotes: CD45RO-CCR7+CD27+CD95- naive CD8+ T cells expressing CXCR3 (TNR3+). V usage is TRBV18 and J usage is TRBJ2-2; TCRdb selects TRBD1, and the lack of DNA leaves this call unchecked. This chain's CDR3 is CASSTTVPGGTGELFF.